This T cell receptor beta chain was documented in a study of T cell responses to AZD1222 COVID-19 vaccine. Study-wide results and limits: A mostly white British donor set with more females was recruited, and clonal diversity was possibly underestimated. No repertoire was sampled before or during the peak T cell response, only after it. Spike-wide coverage was observed for vaccine-associated CD4 TCRs, with dominant responses at 160-218 and 743-854.

The CDR3 runs to 13 residues. CDR1 and CDR2 (germline): MNHNY, SVGAGI (reference sequence). The V and J ends lost 5 bases and 5 bases respectively, with 10 bases between them. Generated by immunoSEQ multiplex PCR, the TCRdb table keeps only in-frame clones and is missing some. This table has approximately 150,000 clones, 80% to 95% appearing once. Concerning this clone itself: The antigen is not known.

The sequence derives from an adult who received the AZD1222 COVID-19 vaccine. The chain joins TRBV6-6 to TRBJ1-5; D possibly corresponds to TRBD1 (6 bases). The material sequenced was peripheral blood, taken 28 days after the second AZD1222 dose. The CDR3 is CASSRQDYQPQHF. DNA of the CDR3: TGTGCCAGCAGTCGACAGGACTATCAGCCCCAGCATTTT.